This T cell receptor (beta chain) was profiled in a study of blood T cell repertoires in COVID-19. Study at large: Acute and convalescent COVID-19 samples came from the United States, Italy and Spain.

TCRdb's table, derived via immunoSEQ multiplex PCR, lists solely in-frame clones and lacks some. This repertoire shows roughly 420,000 clones, more than 75% found once; its top ten account for over 0.9%. Grouping used clinical history reported by participants in a survey and questionnaire. CDR1 is LNHDA, CDR2 SQIVND, per germline (reference sequence). The CDR3 is made up of 15 amino acids. The J segment lost 9 bases and the V segment lost 0 bases, leaving 6 bases of the junction unmatched. The receptor was derived from a woman in her thirties with acute COVID-19. The sample was PBMCs or T cells enriched from blood (not recorded which). V gene TRBV19 combines with J gene TRBJ1-5; 9 bases agree with TRBD1. The CDR3, as DNA: TGTGCCAGTAGTATAGATCTTGGACAGGGGATGCCCCAGCATTTT. This sequence encodes CASSIDLGQGMPQHF.